Shown below are 16 T cell receptor beta chains from a single sample sequenced in a study of cytomegalovirus exposure and HLA in healthy donors. PCR involved 60 Vbeta and 13 Jbeta primers. Here immunoSEQ multiplex PCR was the method, and the copy in TCRdb shows in-frame clones only, minus some. In the table there are under 200,000 clones, about three quarters of which are singletons. The sequencing input was PBMCs. Every receptor here comes from a woman in her twenties or thirties in good health and CMV-seronegative.

This clone was seen a few times. The chain has TRBV27 and TRBJ1-6; 9 bases match TRBD1. V gave up 3 bases and J gave up 7 bases; unmatched junction bases: 4. The CDR3 has 15 amino acids. Germline lookup yields CDR1 MNHEY and CDR2 SMNVEV (reference sequence). Written as DNA, the CDR3 is TGTGCCAGCAGTTTCGGGGGGACAGGGAATTCACCCCTCCACTTT. This codes for CASSFGGTGNSPLHF.

CDR3 DNA: TGTGCCAGCACCGACAGTGGGCAAGAGACCCAGTACTTC. Residues: CASTDSGQETQYF. This chain uses TRBV6-6 with TRBJ2-5; TRBD1 might be the D (5 bases). Germline assignment: CDR1 MNHNY and CDR2 SVGAGI (reference sequence). The CDR3 loop spans 13 amino acids. The germline V and J ends were trimmed by 7 bases and 2 bases, with 11 bases remaining between them.

The chain employs TRBV19 and TRBJ1-5; tentative D call: TRBD1 (5 bases). This CDR3 is built from 14 residues. V was clipped by 5 bases and J by 2 bases, with 10 bases between them. Germline V lookup: CDR1 LNHDA, CDR2 SQIVND (reference sequence). The CDR3 loop is CASSFQGGNQPQHF. Written as DNA, the CDR3 is TGTGCCAGTAGTTTCCAGGGCGGCAATCAGCCCCAGCATTTT.

J is TRBJ2-1 and V is TRBV2, with 8 positions matching TRBD2. The length of the CDR3 is 13 residues. The J segment lost 12 bases and the V segment lost 2 bases, leaving 6 bases of the junction unmatched. CDR1 is SNHLY, CDR2 FYNNEI, per germline. The CDR3, as DNA: TGTGCCAGCAGTGAAAGAGGAGCGGGGGTGCAGTTCTTC. Its translation: CASSERGAGVQFF.

V usage is TRBV7-3 and J usage is TRBJ2-5, with D perhaps TRBD2 (5 bases). TRBJ2-7 matches the DNA end more closely, so the J call is doubtful. Germline CDR1 and CDR2: SGHTA and FQGTGA. This CDR3 region has 15 residues. The CDR3 reads CASSSSGLGSYEQYF. The CDR3 nucleotides read TGTGCCAGCAGCTCCTCCGGACTGGGCTCCTACGAGCAGTACTTC.

V is TRBV27 and J is TRBJ2-7; D not resolved. The ends were cut back, 0 bases at V and 3 bases at J, with 12 bases in the middle. This CDR3 comprises 15 residues. Germline CDR1 and CDR2: MNHEY and SMNVEV (reference sequence). Here the CDR3 DNA reads TGTGCCAGCAGTTTATCAACTTCCGCCCTCTACGAGCAGTACTTC. Protein sequence: CASSLSTSALYEQYF.

The rearrangement links TRBV5-1 to TRBJ2-7; unclear D gene. Germline V gene lookup returns CDR1 SGHRS and CDR2 YFSETQ. The CDR3 has 13 amino acids. V shed 4 bases and J shed 0 bases, with 8 bases lying between them. Here the CDR3 DNA reads TGCGCCAGCAGCAACGGTAACTCCTACGAGCAGTACTTC. Translated: CASSNGNSYEQYF.

The chain carries TRBV5-1 and TRBJ2-1; 12 bases are shared with TRBD2. The CDR3 is 18 amino acids. Per germline, CDR1 SGHRS and CDR2 YFSETQ. Trimming removed 3 bases from V and 0 bases from J; junction bases left unmatched: 7. The CDR3 region is CASSYGTSGSSSYNEQFF. In DNA form, the CDR3 reads TGCGCCAGCAGCTACGGGACTAGCGGGTCTTCCTCCTACAATGAGCAGTTCTTC.

V gene TRBV30 combines with J gene TRBJ2-7, with D tentatively TRBD2 (6 bases). V was pared by 5 bases and J by 3 bases, with 14 bases between. The CDR3 consists of 13 residues. Germline V CDR1 and CDR2: GTSNPN, SVGIG (reference sequence). The CDR3 sequence is CAWRGRGLYEQYF. CDR3 bases: TGTGCCTGGCGTGGCCGGGGACTCTACGAGCAGTACTTC.

The CDR3 loop reads CASSLSQGIGFEQYF. For the CDR3, the DNA is TGCGCCAGCAGCTTGTCACAGGGAATCGGGTTCGAGCAGTACTTC. The chain employs TRBV5-1 and TRBJ2-7, with a possible D match to TRBD1 (6 bases). Germline V gives CDR1 SGHRS, CDR2 YFSETQ. The CDR3 extends over 15 amino acids. V lost 1 base, J lost 6 bases, and 17 bases lay in between.

V usage is TRBV15 and J usage is TRBJ2-3; perhaps TRBD1 as D (5 bases). Trimming took 5 bases from V and 6 from J, leaving 15 bases between them. The length of the CDR3 is 14 residues. CDR1 is LNHNV and CDR2 is YYDKDF in the germline V gene (reference sequence). The CDR3 DNA reads TGTGCCACCAGCCCCCAAGGGGTGGGGGATACGCAGTATTTT. This encodes CATSPQGVGDTQYF.

The chain carries TRBV5-6 and TRBJ2-7; the D is unclear. The germline V gene has CDR1 SGHDT and CDR2 YYEEEE. This CDR3 region has 14 residues. Trimming stripped 0 bases from V and 2 bases from J, with 9 bases between. CDR3 nucleotide sequence: TGTGCCAGCAGCTTGGATAACAGTGCCTACGAGCAGTACTTC. Its protein is CASSLDNSAYEQYF.

This sequence joins TRBV28 and TRBJ2-5; D perhaps matches TRBD2 (5 bases). The CDR3 is 13 residues long. The V end was cut by 5 bases, the J end by 0 bases, with 7 bases between. Germline V CDR1 and CDR2: MDHEN, SYDVKM. CDR3 nucleotide sequence: TGTGCCAGCAGTGCGGGCTACCAAGAGACCCAGTACTTC. Translated: CASSAGYQETQYF.

Concerning this clone: Distinct nucleotide sequences in the sample also encode this CDR3. This chain joins TRBV29-1 and TRBJ2-3; 7 nucleotides align to TRBD2. The V gene's germline CDR1 is SQVTM and CDR2 ANQGSEA. After removal of 7 bases from V and 6 bases from J, the junction contained 7 bases not matched to a gene. This CDR3 contains 12 residues. CDR3 residues: CSARLASDTQYF. For the CDR3, the DNA is TGCAGCGCCCGACTAGCATCGGATACGCAGTATTTT.

The rearrangement links TRBV18 to TRBJ1-2; D is unclear. With 3 bases removed from V and 8 bases from J, the gap between germline ends came to 19 bases. The germline V gene encodes CDR1 KGHSH and CDR2 LQKENI. The CDR3 is 15 amino acids. CDR3 loop: CASSPIAQVTVGYTF. The CDR3 DNA reads TGTGCCAGCTCACCGATTGCCCAGGTAACCGTAGGCTACACCTTC.

Comment on this clone: This CDR3 is also generated by other DNA sequences in the sample. The rearrangement joins TRBV2 to TRBJ1-2; 9 bases fit TRBD1. Germline CDR1 and CDR2: SNHLY and FYNNEI. Trimming cost V 4 bases and J 5 bases; bases outside gene matches: 2. The CDR3 length is 13 residues. CDR3 DNA: TGTGCCAGCAGTGGGACAGGGGATTATGGCTACACCTTC. Translating it yields CASSGTGDYGYTF.